This T cell receptor beta chain was identified in a study of identical twins. Study findings and constraints: Models, which agreed with sharing between unrelated individuals, nonetheless underestimated the out-of-frame TCR alpha sharing seen in monozygotic twins.

For this clonotype: Its specificity is not known.

TCRdb processed the 5' RACE reads anew with MiXCR; each CDR3 protein has one entry. This table holds fewer than 650,000 distinct CDR3 sequences, more than 9% found once. The sample was also linked to a second study, of yellow fever vaccine responses in identical twins.

The TCR sequence derives from a woman aged 18-30 years in good health. Sequencing input: PBMCs.

CDR3 sequence (DNA): TGTGCCACCAGTGGGCGGGAGGAAGCCTACAATGAGCAGTTCTTC. Encoded protein: CATSGREEAYNEQFF. The chain couples TRBV24-1 to TRBJ2-1, with 8 bases that match TRBD2. The junction had 4 bases not matched to a gene; V was cut back by 5 bases and J by 2 bases. Germline V gene data show CDR1 as KGHDR and CDR2 as SFDVKD. This CDR3 region has 15 residues.